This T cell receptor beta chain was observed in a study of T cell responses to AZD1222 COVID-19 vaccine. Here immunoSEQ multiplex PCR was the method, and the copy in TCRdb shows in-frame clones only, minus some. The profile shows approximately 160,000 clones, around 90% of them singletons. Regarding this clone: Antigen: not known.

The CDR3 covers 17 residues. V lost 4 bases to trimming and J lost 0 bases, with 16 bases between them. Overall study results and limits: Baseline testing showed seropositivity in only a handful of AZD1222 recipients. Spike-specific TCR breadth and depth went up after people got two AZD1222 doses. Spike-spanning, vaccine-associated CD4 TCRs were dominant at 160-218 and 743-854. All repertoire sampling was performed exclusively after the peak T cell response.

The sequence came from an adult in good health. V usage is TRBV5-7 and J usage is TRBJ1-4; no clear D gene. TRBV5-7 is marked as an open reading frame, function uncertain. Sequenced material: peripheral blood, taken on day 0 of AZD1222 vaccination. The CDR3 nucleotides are TGTGCCAGCAGCCGGGTAAGTACACTAGCAACTAATGAAAAACTGTTTTTT. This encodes CASSRVSTLATNEKLFF.